The 30 T cell receptor beta chains below all came from one sample that was sequenced in a study of blood T cell repertoires in COVID-19. Assay: immunoSEQ multiplex PCR; the TCRdb copy retains only in-frame clones and omits some. The sample consists of about 230,000 clones, roughly 80% of them appearing once. The sequenced material came from peripheral blood. The receptors shown here come from a woman older than 75 with acute or convalescent COVID-19.

The chain recombines TRBV27 with TRBJ2-3; D is possibly TRBD2 (5 bases). Germline-derived CDR1 and CDR2 are MNHEY and SMNVEV (reference sequence). The CDR3 length is 12 residues. V lost 2 bases, J lost 8 bases, and 8 bases lay in between. The CDR3: CASSLGGGTQYF. For the CDR3, the DNA is TGTGCCAGCAGTTTAGGAGGTGGTACGCAGTATTTT.

V gene TRBV12-3 or TRBV12-4 combines with J gene TRBJ2-3, with D maybe TRBD1 (5 bases). The CDR3 has 13 amino acids. Trimming removed 4 bases from V and 8 bases from J, with 13 bases in between. The CDR3, as DNA: TGTGCCAGCAGTTCCGGCAGGGATAGTACGCAGTATTTT. Its protein product is CASSSGRDSTQYF.

The chain employs TRBV5-1 and TRBJ1-4; 7 bases line up with TRBD1. Germline V gives CDR1 SGHRS, CDR2 YFSETQ. The ends lost 4 bases at V and 0 bases at J; junction bases unmatched: 15. The CDR3 is made up of 19 amino acids. The CDR3 loop reads CASSPIGTGALATNEKLFF. The DNA for the CDR3 is TGCGCCAGCAGCCCCATCGGAACAGGGGCCCTTGCAACTAATGAAAAACTGTTTTTT.

This chain connects TRBV14 to TRBJ2-7, with D possibly matching TRBD2 (5 bases). The ends were cut back, 1 base at V and 0 bases at J, with 10 bases in the middle. The CDR3 is 15 amino acids. Germline V gene sequence: CDR1 SGHDN, CDR2 FVKESK. The DNA of the CDR3 is TGTGCCAGCAGCCAAGGAAGCGGTATCTCCTACGAGCAGTACTTC. It yields the protein CASSQGSGISYEQYF.

This rearrangement joins TRBV5-1 to TRBJ2-4, with TRBD2 identical over 13 bases. The CDR3 has 18 amino acids. V lost 0 bases, J lost 0 bases, and 3 bases stayed unmatched. Germline V gene data show CDR1 as SGHRS and CDR2 as YFSETQ. CDR3 DNA sequence: TGCGCCAGCAGCTTGGAGGGACTAGCGGGGCTAGCCAAAAACATTCAGTACTTC. Translated: CASSLEGLAGLAKNIQYF. Full variable domain (outside the CDR3, taken from reference TRBV5-1 and TRBJ2-4): KAGVTQTPRYLIKTRGQQVTLSCSPISGHRSVSWYQQTPGQGLQFLFEYFSETQRNKGNFPGRFSGRQFSNSRSEMNVSTLELGDSALYLCASSLEGLAGLAKNIQYFGAGTRLSVL.

The rearrangement joins TRBV5-4 to TRBJ2-1; TRBD2 matches 10 bases. Germline values: CDR1 SGHNT, CDR2 YYREEE (reference sequence). With V trimmed by 3 bases and J by 9 bases, 12 bases remained unmatched. This CDR3 is built from 16 residues. The CDR3 DNA sequence: TGTGCCAGCAGCTCAAAACCAGCGGGGGGGTTCGGTGAGCAGTTCTTC. This sequence encodes CASSSKPAGGFGEQFF. Using reference TRBV5-4 and TRBJ2-1 for the parts outside the CDR3, the full variable domain is ETGVTQSPTHLIKTRGQQVTLRCSSQSGHNTVSWYQQALGQGPQFIFQYYREEENGRGNFPPRFSGLQFPNYSSELNVNALELDDSALYLCASSSKPAGGFGEQFFGPGTRLTVL.

The rearrangement uses TRBV14 and TRBJ2-5; D is undetermined. CDR1 is SGHDN and CDR2 is FVKESK in the germline V gene. V was shortened by 0 bases and J by 5 bases, with 4 bases between the two germline ends. The CDR3 contains 12 residues. The CDR3 is CASSQESETQYF. In nucleotides, the CDR3 is TGTGCCAGCAGCCAAGAAAGCGAGACCCAGTACTTC.

The chain employs TRBV5-1 and TRBJ2-1; D may be TRBD2 (5 bases). Deletions cut 5 bases from V and 1 base from J, with 7 bases between. CDR3 length: 13 amino acids. Per germline, CDR1 SGHRS and CDR2 YFSETQ. The CDR3 nucleotides read TGCGCCAGCAGTGAGGGATCCTACAATGAGCAGTTCTTC. Amino acids: CASSEGSYNEQFF.

The rearrangement links TRBV2 to TRBJ1-6; tentatively, D is TRBD1 (6 bases). Per germline, CDR1 SNHLY and CDR2 FYNNEI. This CDR3 contains 15 residues. Trimming took off 2 bases at V and 7 bases at J, with 12 bases between the two ends. The CDR3 here is CASSEIGRGNSPLHF. The CDR3 DNA is TGTGCCAGCAGTGAAATTGGCAGGGGAAATTCACCCCTCCACTTT. Full variable domain (rest looked up from reference TRBV2 and TRBJ1-6): EPEVTQTPSHQVTQMGQEVILRCVPISNHLYFYWYRQILGQKVEFLVSFYNNEISEKSEIFDDQFSVERPDGSNFTLKIRSTKLEDSAMYFCASSEIGRGNSPLHFGNGTRLTVT.

This clone was detected only once. V gene TRBV5-1 combines with J gene TRBJ1-4, with D tentatively TRBD1 (5 bases). CDR1 SGHRS and CDR2 YFSETQ come from the germline V gene. The CDR3 loop spans 14 amino acids. V gave up 3 bases and J gave up 2 bases, with 8 bases separating them. The CDR3 sequence: CASSWQGTNEKLFF. CDR3 DNA: TGCGCCAGCAGCTGGCAGGGTACTAATGAAAAACTGTTTTTT.

The chain is built from TRBV5-1 and TRBJ2-3; 9 positions match TRBD2. Losses at the gene ends were 10 bases for V and 6 bases for J; bases not matched to a gene: 12. There are 14 residues in the CDR3. The germline V gene encodes CDR1 SGHRS and CDR2 YFSETQ. CDR3 bases: TGCGCCCGCCGCGCGGGGGGGGGCCTGGATACGCAGTATTTT. Its protein product is CARRAGGGLDTQYF.

The chain has TRBV19 and TRBJ2-1, with D perhaps matching TRBD1 (6 bases). Germline lookup yields CDR1 LNHDA and CDR2 SQIVND (reference sequence). V was clipped by 1 base and J by 2 bases, with 9 bases between them. The CDR3 is made up of 15 amino acids. CDR3 sequence reads: CASSIGTVPYNEQFF. CDR3 DNA sequence: TGTGCCAGTAGTATAGGGACAGTACCCTACAATGAGCAGTTCTTC.

This clone was detected only a few times. Here the CDR3 reads CASSEREGRRDEQFF. The CDR3 DNA sequence: TGTGCCAGCAGCGAGCGGGAGGGCCGGCGGGATGAGCAGTTCTTC. The chain uses TRBV9 and TRBJ2-1, with TRBD2 matching 10 bases. CDR3 length: 15 amino acids. V dropped 3 bases and J dropped 8; count of bases not matched to a gene: 8. Germline V CDR1 and CDR2: SGDLS, YYNGEE.

The chain uses TRBV3-1 (or the pseudogene TRBV3-2) and TRBJ2-5, with TRBD2 matching 8 bases. Losses at the gene ends were 7 bases for V and 4 bases for J; bases not matched to a gene: 11. There are 15 residues in the CDR3. Germline V gene lookup returns CDR1 LGHDT and CDR2 YNNKEL (reference sequence). The CDR3 DNA follows: TGTGCCAGCACCCCACAAGCGGGGGCGGGAGAGACCCAGTACTTC. Translating it yields CASTPQAGAGETQYF.

The rearrangement links TRBV9 to TRBJ2-7, with D tentatively TRBD2 (6 bases). Trimming took off 10 bases at V and 0 bases at J, with 32 bases between the two ends. The CDR3 runs 19 residues. CDR1 and CDR2 (germline): SGDLS, YYNGEE. Here the CDR3 reads CALQILRRGINRSSYEQYF. The CDR3 DNA sequence: TGTGCCCTCCAGATCCTCAGGCGGGGTATAAACAGGAGCTCCTACGAGCAGTACTTC.

The V gene is TRBV18, the J gene TRBJ1-5; 7 bases agree with TRBD1. CDR3 length: 13 amino acids. Germline V gives CDR1 KGHSH, CDR2 LQKENI. The V segment lost 5 bases and the J segment 4 bases; nucleotides outside the gene matches: 2. The CDR3 here is CASSTDRNQPQHF. The DNA for the CDR3 is TGTGCCAGCTCAACGGACAGGAATCAGCCCCAGCATTTT.

This clone was seen only once. The rearrangement joins TRBV11-1 to TRBJ2-3; tentative D call: TRBD1 (5 bases). This CDR3 region has 13 residues. Germline lookup yields CDR1 SGHAT and CDR2 FQDESV (reference sequence). Trimming removed 6 bases from V and 13 bases from J, with 20 bases in between. The CDR3 sequence is CASRHQASRAKYF. Here the CDR3 DNA reads TGTGCCAGCAGGCATCAGGCGAGCAGGGCAAAGTATTTT.

V usage is TRBV30 and J usage is TRBJ1-6, with 9 bases identical to TRBD1. V trimming: 3 bases; J trimming: 7 bases; junction bases outside the gene matches: 1. Germline V gene lookup returns CDR1 GTSNPN and CDR2 SVGIG (reference sequence). CDR3 length: 13 amino acids. The CDR3 sequence is CAWRGQGNSPLHF. The DNA for the CDR3 is TGTGCCTGGAGGGGACAGGGAAATTCACCCCTCCACTTT.

This chain uses TRBV28 with TRBJ1-4, with TRBD1 matching 10 bases. The germline gives CDR1 MDHEN, CDR2 SYDVKM. The V segment lost 5 bases and the J segment 8 bases; nucleotides outside the gene matches: 5. The CDR3 is 14 amino acids. The chain's CDR3 is CASSRDRGMEKLFF. DNA of the CDR3: TGTGCCAGCAGTAGGGACAGGGGTATGGAAAAACTGTTTTTT.

CDR3 in amino acids: CASSKGQVSSYNEQFF. The DNA for the CDR3 is TGTGCCAGCAGCAAGGGACAGGTGAGCTCCTACAATGAGCAGTTCTTC. The J gene is TRBJ2-1, the V gene TRBV5-4; 8 bases fit TRBD1. CDR1 is SGHNT and CDR2 is YYREEE in the germline V gene (reference sequence). With V trimmed by 4 bases and J by 0 bases, 6 bases remained unmatched. The CDR3 is 16 amino acids.

V is TRBV29-1 and J is TRBJ2-1; 9 bases align to TRBD2. This CDR3 contains 15 residues. From germline, CDR1 is SQVTM and CDR2 ANQGSEA. J lost 4 bases, V lost 3 bases, and 7 bases had no gene match. For the CDR3, the DNA is TGCAGCGTTGATTTGCCTAGCGGGAATTACAATGAGCAGTTCTTC. Its protein product is CSVDLPSGNYNEQFF.

The count of this clone is one. This chain links TRBV19 with TRBJ2-7; 7 bases map to TRBD1. CDR1 and CDR2 from the germline V gene are LNHDA and SQIVND (reference sequence). CDR3 length: 14 residues. V lost 4 bases and J lost 3; bases outside the gene matches: 6. The CDR3 region has the DNA TGTGCCAGTAGTACCCAGACAGGGAACTACGAGCAGTACTTC. Its protein product is CASSTQTGNYEQYF.

In regard to this clone: This CDR3 is also generated by other DNA sequences in the sample. This chain joins TRBV28 and TRBJ1-6; no firm D call. V was cut by 2 bases and J by 9 bases, with 5 bases left in between. Germline V lookup: CDR1 MDHEN, CDR2 SYDVKM. This CDR3 is 12 amino acids long. The CDR3 loop is CASSLRSSPLHF. CDR3 coding DNA: TGTGCCAGCAGTTTAAGGAGTTCACCCCTCCACTTT.

V is TRBV10-1 and J is TRBJ2-5; D uncertain. The CDR3 covers 15 residues. Trimming left V 0 bases short and J 1 base short, with 9 bases between. The germline V gene has CDR1 WNHNN and CDR2 SYGVQD (reference sequence). The CDR3 loop is CASSESPGRQETQYF. The CDR3 DNA sequence: TGCGCCAGCAGTGAGTCGCCGGGTCGCCAAGAGACCCAGTACTTC.

CDR3: CASSLFAWDSNSPLHF. CDR3 sequence (DNA): TGTGCCAGCAGCTTATTCGCTTGGGACTCTAATTCACCCCTCCACTTT. This chain links TRBV5-6 with TRBJ1-6, with D perhaps TRBD1 (5 bases). From germline, CDR1 is SGHDT and CDR2 YYEEEE. The CDR3 totals 16 residues. Trimming pared 2 bases from V and 6 bases from J, leaving 15 bases between.

A note on this clone: Other DNA sequences within the sample encode an identical CDR3. V is TRBV5-1 and J is TRBJ2-7; D uncertain. From germline, CDR1 is SGHRS and CDR2 YFSETQ. The CDR3 is 13 amino acids. The V end lost 0 bases, the J end lost 2 bases, and 6 bases lay between the germline ends. The CDR3 DNA reads TGCGCCAGCAGCTTGGGAGGAACCTACGAGCAGTACTTC. It encodes CASSLGGTYEQYF.

The V gene is TRBV3-1 (or the pseudogene TRBV3-2), the J gene TRBJ2-1; a possible D gene is TRBD1 (5 bases). Trimming shortened V by 5 bases and J by 7 bases, and 27 bases separated the two germline ends. This CDR3 spans 18 amino acids. Germline CDR1 LGHDT, CDR2 YNNKEL (reference sequence). CDR3 sequence reads: CASSYQLNGPLKGNEQFF. The CDR3 region has the DNA TGTGCCAGCAGCTACCAACTTAACGGCCCTTTAAAGGGGAATGAGCAGTTCTTC.

This chain links TRBV6-1 with TRBJ2-1; the match to TRBD2 covers 7 bases. This CDR3 region has 16 residues. Germline V lookup: CDR1 MNHNS, CDR2 SASEGT. Trimming removed 2 bases from V and 5 bases from J; junction bases left unmatched: 9. The CDR3 loop is CASSENRTSWNNEQFF. CDR3 sequence (DNA): TGTGCCAGCAGTGAAAACCGGACTAGTTGGAACAATGAGCAGTTCTTC.

For the CDR3, the DNA is TGTGCCAGCAGTGACCAAGGTTACAGCCTTTGGACTGAAGCTTTCTTT. As protein: CASSDQGYSLWTEAFF. The V call is TRBV6-1, the J call TRBJ1-1; D not certain. Between the trimmed V and J ends, which lost 3 bases and 5 bases, there was a span of 19 bases. The CDR3 sequence is 16 residues long. Looked up from germline, CDR1 is MNHNS and CDR2 is SASEGT.

The chain couples TRBV19 to TRBJ1-5; D perhaps matches TRBD1 (6 bases). Germline assignment: CDR1 LNHDA and CDR2 SQIVND (reference sequence). V gave up 7 bases and J gave up 7 bases, with 17 bases separating them. This CDR3 comprises 14 residues. The CDR3 sequence: CASTRRDIKQPQHF. The CDR3 DNA follows: TGTGCCAGTACCCGCCGGGACATAAAGCAGCCCCAGCATTTT.